What follows are 20 T cell receptor beta chains derived from one specimen sequenced in a study of T cell changes during pregnancy in multiple sclerosis. Here immunoSEQ multiplex PCR was the method, and the copy in TCRdb shows in-frame clones only, minus some. The sample lists roughly 61,000 clones, about 88% occurring once. Sample: peripheral blood, taken in the first trimester of pregnancy. These receptors were collected from a female donor in good health, enrolled as a control in a pregnancy study.

V usage is TRBV28 and J usage is TRBJ1-3; the match to TRBD1 covers 9 bases. Trimming cost V 6 bases and J 4 bases; bases outside gene matches: 7. Germline loops: CDR1 MDHEN, CDR2 SYDVKM. This CDR3 is 15 amino acids long. CDR3 region: CASRDSGQGGNTIYF. The CDR3 DNA sequence: TGTGCCAGCAGGGACTCGGGACAGGGCGGAAACACCATATATTTT.

CDR3 protein: CASSVLRNQPQHF. As DNA, the CDR3 is TGTGCCAGCTCCGTCCTCCGCAATCAGCCCCAGCATTTT. The chain recombines TRBV18 with TRBJ1-5, with D unclear. The V end was cut by 6 bases, the J end by 2 bases, with 8 bases between. The germline V gene encodes CDR1 KGHSH and CDR2 LQKENI. The CDR3 contains 13 residues.

J is TRBJ2-7 and V is TRBV7-8; possible D gene TRBD1, 5 bases. The V gene's germline CDR1 is SGHVS and CDR2 FQNEAQ. The CDR3 sequence is 13 residues long. V dropped 5 bases and J dropped 0 bases, with 8 bases sitting between them. CDR3 protein: CASSPTASYEQYF. The CDR3 DNA sequence: TGTGCCAGCAGCCCGACAGCCTCCTACGAGCAGTACTTC.

The V and J genes are TRBV10-3 and TRBJ2-5, with TRBD2 as a possible D gene (6 bases). This CDR3 region has 13 residues. V gave up 0 bases and J gave up 5 bases, with 7 bases separating them. The germline CDR1 and CDR2 sequences are ENHRY and SYGVKD. Here the CDR3 DNA reads TGTGCCATCAGTGAGTCGACTAGGGAGACCCAGTACTTC. Translation gives CAISESTRETQYF.

This chain joins TRBV19 and TRBJ1-1; 7 bases fit TRBD1. The CDR3 consists of 14 residues. Germline CDR1 is LNHDA and CDR2 is SQIVND (reference sequence). The ends lost 4 bases at V and 3 bases at J; junction bases unmatched: 5. The CDR3 nucleotides are TGTGCCAGTAGTACTATAGACAGGGACACTGAAGCTTTCTTT. This codes for CASSTIDRDTEAFF.

CDR3 region: CASSRLALTQETQYF. In nucleotides, the CDR3 is TGTGCCAGCAGTCGGCTAGCGCTTACCCAAGAGACCCAGTACTTC. The V call is TRBV13, the J call TRBJ2-5; possibly TRBD2 for D (6 bases). Germline loops: CDR1 PRHDT, CDR2 FYEKMQ (reference sequence). This CDR3 is 15 amino acids long. With 6 bases removed from V and 1 base from J, the gap between germline ends came to 15 bases.

J is TRBJ2-7 and V is TRBV6-1, with 7 nucleotides matching TRBD2. The CDR3 is 12 residues long. V lost 4 bases, J lost 6 bases, and 3 bases stayed unmatched. The germline CDR1 and CDR2 sequences are MNHNS and SASEGT. Here the CDR3 reads CASSGGGSEQYF. The DNA of the CDR3 is TGTGCCAGCAGTGGGGGGGGGAGCGAGCAGTACTTC.

This chain connects TRBV6-4 to TRBJ2-1; D possibly corresponds to TRBD2 (5 bases). The CDR3 consists of 13 residues. Germline V gives CDR1 MRHNA, CDR2 SNTAGT. Trimming removed 7 bases from V and 4 bases from J, with 11 bases in between. In DNA, the CDR3 is TGTGCCAGCAAGGGAACGGGATACAATGAGCAGTTCTTC. Protein product: CASKGTGYNEQFF.

By sample fraction, this clone is medium-sized. The chain couples TRBV15 to TRBJ2-6; no reliable D call. Germline CDR1 reads LNHNV; CDR2 reads YYDKDF (reference sequence). Deletions cut 0 bases from V and 0 bases from J, with 3 bases between. The CDR3 extends over 15 amino acids. CDR3 sequence reads: CATSRDNSGANVLTF. In nucleotides, the CDR3 is TGTGCCACCAGCAGAGACAACTCTGGGGCCAACGTCCTGACTTTC. Full variable domain (remainder filled in from reference TRBV15 and TRBJ2-6): DAMVIQNPRYQVTQFGKPVTLSCSQTLNHNVMYWYQQKSSQAPKLLFHYYDKDFNNEADTPDNFQSRRPNTSFCFLDIRSPGLGDTAMYLCATSRDNSGANVLTFGAGSRLTVL.

The chain employs TRBV7-8 and TRBJ1-1, with 10 positions matching TRBD1. With V trimmed by 3 bases and J by 9 bases, 10 bases remained unmatched. CDR3 size: 15 residues. Germline V gives CDR1 SGHVS, CDR2 FQNEAQ. The CDR3 sequence: CASSFRDRGGEQAFF. As DNA, the CDR3 is TGTGCCAGCAGCTTCCGGGACAGGGGTGGGGAACAAGCTTTCTTT.

The rearrangement joins TRBV7-3 to TRBJ2-3, with TRBD1 identical over 7 bases. Germline V CDR1 and CDR2: SGHTA, FQGTGA. This CDR3 comprises 14 residues. J lost 6 bases, V lost 4 bases, and 7 bases had no gene match. Here the CDR3 DNA reads TGTGCCAGCAGCTCAGACACAGGGGTGGATACGCAGTATTTT. Its protein is CASSSDTGVDTQYF.

In its sample, this clone was seen once. The CDR3 protein is CASSLVATYNEQFF. CDR3 sequence (DNA): TGTGCCAGCAGTTTGGTAGCTACCTACAATGAGCAGTTCTTC. The chain combines TRBV28 with TRBJ2-1; D remains unclear. CDR3 length: 14 amino acids. With 3 bases removed from V and 2 bases from J, the gap between germline ends came to 8 bases. Germline assignment: CDR1 MDHEN and CDR2 SYDVKM. Filled out from reference TRBV28 and TRBJ2-1, the complete variable domain reads DVKVTQSSRYLVKRTGEKVFLECVQDMDHENMFWYRQDPGLGLRLIYFSYDVKMKEKGDIPEGYSVSREKKERFSLILESASTNQTSMYLCASSLVATYNEQFFGPGTRLTVL.

The V gene is TRBV10-3, the J gene TRBJ2-1, with D perhaps TRBD2 (6 bases). The germline V gene encodes CDR1 ENHRY and CDR2 SYGVKD. Trimming removed 4 bases at V and 7 bases at J, with 11 bases between. The CDR3 covers 13 residues. CDR3 sequence reads: CAISGGGRNEQFF. The CDR3 DNA sequence: TGTGCCATCAGTGGTGGTGGGAGGAATGAGCAGTTCTTC.

This chain joins TRBV2 and TRBJ2-2; D remains ambiguous. The germline V and J ends were trimmed by 7 bases and 6 bases, with 12 bases remaining between them. CDR1 and CDR2 from the germline V gene are SNHLY and FYNNEI. This CDR3 contains 13 residues. Here the CDR3 DNA reads TGTGCCAGCATGATCAGTCCAGCCGGGGAGCTGTTTTTT. This translates into CASMISPAGELFF.

This chain connects TRBV19 to TRBJ2-1, with D maybe TRBD1 (6 bases). With 6 bases removed from V and 3 bases from J, the gap between germline ends came to 18 bases. Germline CDR1 reads LNHDA; CDR2 reads SQIVND (reference sequence). The CDR3 spans 16 residues. The CDR3 nucleotides read TGTGCCAGTAGCCCCGCGGACTTACAGGGCTACAATGAGCAGTTCTTC. Translation gives CASSPADLQGYNEQFF.

The V and J genes are TRBV6-1 and TRBJ2-2, with D hard to call. Germline V gene sequence: CDR1 MNHNS, CDR2 SASEGT. The CDR3 is made up of 15 amino acids. Between the trimmed V and J ends, which lost 5 bases and 3 bases, there was a span of 13 bases. This CDR3 reads CASSPKWSYTGELFF. The CDR3 bases are TGTGCCAGCAGTCCTAAGTGGAGCTACACCGGGGAGCTGTTTTTT.

The rearrangement uses TRBV7-2 and TRBJ1-1; 8 bases map to TRBD1. Trimming at V came to 6 bases and at J to 4 bases, leaving 7 bases not matched to a gene. Per germline, CDR1 SGHTA and CDR2 FQGNSA. This CDR3 is built from 14 residues. The CDR3 nucleotides are TGTGCCAGCAGACTTGGACAGGGTGGCACTGAAGCTTTCTTT. It specifies CASRLGQGGTEAFF.

CDR3 region: CASSSGGGEGNYGYTF. As DNA, the CDR3 is TGTGCCAGCAGCTCCGGAGGGGGGGAGGGAAACTATGGCTACACCTTC. The rearrangement uses TRBV6-6 and TRBJ1-2; perhaps TRBD1 as D (6 bases). Germline CDR1 reads MNHNY; CDR2 reads SVGAGI (reference sequence). The CDR3 length is 16 residues. V shed 6 bases and J shed 2 bases, with 19 bases lying between them.

This clone appeared once. The chain uses TRBV6-1 and TRBJ2-1, with a weak D call TRBD1 (5 bases). CDR1 and CDR2 from the germline V gene are MNHNS and SASEGT. The CDR3 consists of 17 residues. V was cut by 4 bases and J by 2 bases, with 18 bases left in between. CDR3 protein: CASSVAAGPYTYNEQFF. CDR3 bases: TGTGCCAGCAGTGTCGCGGCAGGGCCTTACACCTACAATGAGCAGTTCTTC.

A remark on this clone: It is likely a read error, because the conserved phenylalanine at the end of the CDR3 is missing. The DNA is left out, because the CDR3 cannot be placed on it with certainty; the CDR3 is given as TCRdb lists it. The gene calls are TRBV7-5 and TRBJ2-3; the D segment call TRBD2 is taken from the table without a DNA check. TRBV7-5 is labeled a pseudogene. Inclusive of both ends, the CDR3 amounts to 12 amino acids. This CDR3 is CARSLVPRLAGI.